Below, 21 T cell receptor beta chains from the same sample are listed, as sequenced in a study of shared clonotypes between healthy human individuals. Naive CD8 cells lacked CD45RO, underwent positive selection for CCR7 and left out terminally differentiated effector memory CD45RA+ cells. Assay used: immunoSEQ multiplex PCR; TCRdb lists only in-frame clones, some missing. The profile covers under 1 million clones, with around 96% appearing a single time and approximately 0.2% taken by the ten largest. Sequenced input: naive CD8+ T cells sorted from blood. The receptors shown here come from a man between 25 and 39 years old in good health.

This sequence joins TRBV11-3 and TRBJ2-3; 8 bases are a match to TRBD2. The germline CDR1 and CDR2 sequences are SGHNT and YENEEA. The CDR3 contains 17 residues. V shed 1 base and J 0 bases; nucleotides not matched to a gene: 6. The CDR3 region is CASSLVAGSASTDTQYF. CDR3 nucleotides: TGTGCCAGCAGCTTAGTAGCGGGATCCGCTAGCACAGATACGCAGTATTTT.

The chain recombines TRBV29-1 with TRBJ2-1, with D unclear. CDR1 and CDR2 (germline): SQVTM, ANQGSEA. V gave up 2 bases and J gave up 8 bases, with 7 bases separating them. The CDR3 covers 11 residues. This CDR3 is CSVESRYEQFF. CDR3 in DNA: TGCAGCGTTGAATCCAGGTATGAGCAGTTCTTC.

The chain couples TRBV7-9 to TRBJ2-7, with D possibly TRBD1 on 6 matching bases. The ends were cut back, 5 bases at V and 3 bases at J, with 14 bases in the middle. Germline V gene sequence: CDR1 SEHNR, CDR2 FQNEAQ (reference sequence). This CDR3 contains 14 residues. CDR3: CASSPRTEFYEQYF. The CDR3 DNA reads as TGTGCCAGCAGCCCCCGGACAGAGTTCTACGAGCAGTACTTC.

This chain links TRBV5-8 with TRBJ2-1, with D unclear. The CDR3 totals 16 residues. CDR1 SGHTS and CDR2 YDEGEE come from the germline V gene. Trimming cost V 3 bases and J 0 bases, with 13 bases left between them. The chain's CDR3 is CASSSSGVSSYNEQFF. In DNA, the CDR3 is TGTGCCAGCAGCTCCTCTGGAGTGAGCTCCTACAATGAGCAGTTCTTC.

This sequence joins TRBV5-1 and TRBJ2-1; D possibly corresponds to TRBD1 (6 bases). Germline CDR1 is SGHRS and CDR2 is YFSETQ. The CDR3 extends over 15 amino acids. Trimming left V 0 bases short and J 4 bases short, with 11 bases between. Here the CDR3 reads CASSLAQGPYNEQFF. Here the CDR3 DNA reads TGCGCCAGCAGCTTGGCCCAGGGGCCGTACAATGAGCAGTTCTTC.

V usage is TRBV7-6 and J usage is TRBJ1-2, with TRBD1 matching 8 bases. The CDR3 is 15 amino acids. Germline CDR1 reads SGHVS; CDR2 reads FNYEAQ. The V gene end was trimmed by 5 bases and the J gene end by 1 base; junction bases not matched to a gene: 6. The CDR3 here is CASSPPGGLNYGYTF. As DNA, the CDR3 is TGTGCCAGCAGCCCCCCAGGGGGCCTTAACTATGGCTACACCTTC.

The genes are TRBV5-6 and TRBJ2-7; 14 bases agree with TRBD2. Germline CDR1 and CDR2: SGHDT and YYEEEE. This CDR3 comprises 15 residues. With 4 bases clipped from V and 4 bases from J, the junction kept 4 bases outside the gene matches. The CDR3 coding sequence is TGTGCCAGCAGCGGGGGACTAGCGGGAGATTACGAGCAGTACTTC. This translates into CASSGGLAGDYEQYF. Filled out from reference TRBV5-6 and TRBJ2-7, the complete variable domain reads DAGVTQSPTHLIKTRGQQVTLRCSPKSGHDTVSWYQQALGQGPQFIFQYYEEEERQRGNFPDRFSGHQFPNYSSELNVNALLLGDSALYLCASSGGLAGDYEQYFGPGTRLTVT.

The J gene is TRBJ1-1, the V gene TRBV7-8; D is uncertain. CDR1 and CDR2 (germline): SGHVS, FQNEAQ. The V gene lost 5 bases and the J gene lost 11 bases, with 18 bases spanning the gap. The CDR3 has 13 residues. The CDR3 sequence: CASSVRSILTAFF. CDR3 DNA: TGTGCCAGCAGCGTTAGGTCCATTCTGACGGCTTTCTTT.

The V gene is TRBV29-1, the J gene TRBJ2-6; D is unclear. V lost 7 bases, J lost 0 bases, and 10 bases lay in between. The CDR3 has 14 amino acids. Germline V gene data show CDR1 as SQVTM and CDR2 as ANQGSEA. The chain's CDR3 is CSATVTSGANVLTF. CDR3 DNA: TGCAGCGCAACGGTAACCTCTGGGGCCAACGTCCTGACTTTC.

V is TRBV7-2 and J is TRBJ1-5, with no clear D. V was trimmed by 5 bases and J by 3 bases, leaving 11 bases between them. Per the germline V gene, CDR1 is SGHTA and CDR2 is FQGNSA. The CDR3 sequence is 14 residues long. The CDR3 DNA is TGTGCCAGCAGCCCCCCCGGGCCCAATCAGCCCCAGCATTTT. It specifies CASSPPGPNQPQHF.

The rearrangement links TRBV7-9 to TRBJ2-1, with D tentatively TRBD2 (6 bases). The V gene lost 3 bases and the J gene lost 4 bases, with 22 bases spanning the gap. CDR1 is SEHNR, CDR2 FQNEAQ, per germline (reference sequence). CDR3 size: 18 residues. The CDR3 sequence: CASSFPGTVVGGYNEQFF. In DNA form, the CDR3 reads TGTGCCAGCAGCTTCCCTGGCACAGTGGTGGGAGGATACAATGAGCAGTTCTTC.

V usage is TRBV7-8 and J usage is TRBJ2-1; 11 bases are a match to TRBD1. Germline V gives CDR1 SGHVS, CDR2 FQNEAQ. V shed 4 bases, J shed 5 bases, and the junction held 10 bases outside the gene matches. This CDR3 comprises 17 residues. CDR3 sequence reads: CASSSSGRTGGHNEQFF. CDR3 in DNA: TGTGCCAGCAGCTCCTCTGGGCGGACAGGGGGCCACAATGAGCAGTTCTTC.

The V call is TRBV4-3, the J call TRBJ2-3; TRBD2 matches at 9 bases. The J segment lost 3 bases and the V segment lost 0 bases, leaving 4 bases of the junction unmatched. The CDR3 totals 16 residues. Germline V lookup: CDR1 LGHNA, CDR2 YSLEER. In DNA form, the CDR3 reads TGCGCCAGCAGCCAAGATTGGAGCGGGAGGACAGATACGCAGTATTTT. The encoded protein is CASSQDWSGRTDTQYF.

This clone was counted once. V is TRBV7-6 and J is TRBJ2-1; 8 positions agree with TRBD1. Germline assignment: CDR1 SGHVS and CDR2 FNYEAQ. This CDR3 is built from 13 residues. V dropped 5 bases and J dropped 9; count of bases not matched to a gene: 6. CDR3 protein: CASSATGVSEQFF. The CDR3 region has the DNA TGTGCCAGCAGCGCGACAGGGGTGAGTGAGCAGTTCTTC. Full variable domain (rest looked up from reference TRBV7-6 and TRBJ2-1): GAGVSQSPRYKVTKRGQDVALRCDPISGHVSLYWYRQALGQGPEFLTYFNYEAQQDKSGLPNDRFSAERPEGSISTLTIQRTEQRDSAMYRCASSATGVSEQFFGPGTRLTVL.

This chain joins TRBV29-1 and TRBJ1-3; 8 bases agree with TRBD1. Germline V CDR1 and CDR2: SQVTM, ANQGSEA. The CDR3 covers 16 residues. V shed 3 bases and J 0 bases; nucleotides not matched to a gene: 7. The CDR3: CSVDGTGENSGNTIYF. The DNA for the CDR3 is TGCAGCGTTGATGGGACAGGAGAAAACTCTGGAAACACCATATATTTT.

This rearrangement joins TRBV19 to TRBJ1-1; the D gene is possibly TRBD1 (5 bases). CDR1 and CDR2 from the germline V gene are LNHDA and SQIVND (reference sequence). This CDR3 comprises 13 residues. Trimming shortened V by 4 bases and J by 2 bases, and 8 bases separated the two germline ends. The CDR3 DNA is TGTGCCAGTAGTAGTCGGGGCAACACTGAAGCTTTCTTT. This encodes CASSSRGNTEAFF.

This clone showed up just a few times. Within the sample, other DNA sequences also encode this same CDR3. V and J are TRBV5-1 and TRBJ2-2, with 7 bases matching TRBD1. CDR1 SGHRS and CDR2 YFSETQ come from the germline V gene. V was clipped by 0 bases and J by 6 bases; unmatched bases: 2. This CDR3 comprises 14 residues. The CDR3 DNA sequence: TGCGCCAGCAGCTTGGAGGGGGCGGCCGGGGAGCTGTTTTTT. This sequence encodes CASSLEGAAGELFF.

The V gene is TRBV19, the J gene TRBJ2-7, with D perhaps TRBD2 (5 bases). Trimming shortened V by 3 bases and J by 6 bases, and 21 bases separated the two germline ends. The CDR3 extends over 16 amino acids. Germline V CDR1 and CDR2: LNHDA, SQIVND (reference sequence). The CDR3 DNA reads TGTGCCAGTAGTATCGAATGGGGAGACCTCTATGGCGAGCAGTACTTC. It translates to CASSIEWGDLYGEQYF.

This rearrangement joins TRBV10-2 to TRBJ2-1, with D perhaps TRBD2 (6 bases). CDR1 is WSHSY and CDR2 is SAAADI in the germline V gene. The V end lost 0 bases, the J end lost 6 bases, and 12 bases lay between the germline ends. This CDR3 is built from 15 residues. CDR3 region: CASSESKGLGNEQFF. For the CDR3, the DNA is TGCGCCAGCAGTGAGTCGAAGGGACTGGGCAATGAGCAGTTCTTC.

V is TRBV10-2 and J is TRBJ2-3; 9 nucleotides agree with TRBD2. Unmatched junction bases numbered 9, after V lost 5 bases and J lost 6 bases. The CDR3 spans 15 residues. Looked up from germline, CDR1 is WSHSY and CDR2 is SAAADI. The CDR3 loop reads CASSWASGIEDTQYF. CDR3 bases: TGCGCCAGCAGTTGGGCTAGCGGGATAGAGGATACGCAGTATTTT.

V and J are TRBV5-6 and TRBJ1-2; D gene unclear. The V gene's germline CDR1 is SGHDT and CDR2 YYEEEE. Trimming stripped 5 bases from V and 3 bases from J, with 23 bases between. This CDR3 region has 17 residues. The CDR3, as DNA: TGTGCCAGCAGAATGGTAGGGTCTACTCCCGCTCACTATGGCTACACCTTC. This codes for CASRMVGSTPAHYGYTF.